A single sample is the source of the 4 T cell receptor beta chains below, sequenced in a study of T cell responses to AZD1222 COVID-19 vaccine. Here immunoSEQ multiplex PCR was the method, and the copy in TCRdb shows in-frame clones only, minus some. The repertoire holds tens of thousands of clones, with 80% to 90% as singletons. The sequencing used peripheral blood, collected 28 days after the second AZD1222 dose. The receptor set was obtained from an adult who received the AZD1222 COVID-19 vaccine.

This clone was found a few times. The CDR3: CASSLAERVLYGYTF. The DNA of the CDR3 is TGTGCCAGCAGCTTAGCGGAAAGGGTGCTCTATGGCTACACCTTC. This chain joins TRBV7-2 and TRBJ1-2; no firm D call. The V gene lost 0 bases and the J gene lost 4 bases, with 12 bases spanning the gap. Germline CDR1 and CDR2: SGHTA and FQGNSA. The CDR3 loop spans 15 amino acids.

This clone came up once. V gene TRBV14 combines with J gene TRBJ1-3; no firm D call. Per germline, CDR1 SGHDN and CDR2 FVKESK. V was cut by 4 bases and J by 0 bases, with 7 bases left in between. The CDR3 length is 14 residues. The CDR3 DNA sequence: TGTGCCAGCAGCCTCTCAAACTCTGGAAACACCATATATTTT. Translating it yields CASSLSNSGNTIYF.

This chain links TRBV27 with TRBJ2-7; D remains ambiguous. Germline values: CDR1 MNHEY, CDR2 SMNVEV (reference sequence). V gave up 2 bases and J gave up 1 base, with 6 bases separating them. The CDR3 is made up of 13 amino acids. The CDR3 coding sequence is TGTGCCAGCAGTTTAAGTCTATCCTACGAGCAGTACTTC. Amino acid sequence: CASSLSLSYEQYF.

CDR3 region: CASSYLQGNSSYEQYV. CDR3 DNA sequence: TGTGCCAGCAGTTACCTACAGGGAAACTCCTCCTACGAGCAGTACGTC. The chain combines TRBV6-2 or TRBV6-3 with TRBJ2-7; TRBD1 might be the D (6 bases). Germline V gene data show CDR1 as MNHEY and CDR2 as SVGEGT. V was pared by 2 bases and J by 0 bases, with 14 bases between. The length of the CDR3 is 16 residues.